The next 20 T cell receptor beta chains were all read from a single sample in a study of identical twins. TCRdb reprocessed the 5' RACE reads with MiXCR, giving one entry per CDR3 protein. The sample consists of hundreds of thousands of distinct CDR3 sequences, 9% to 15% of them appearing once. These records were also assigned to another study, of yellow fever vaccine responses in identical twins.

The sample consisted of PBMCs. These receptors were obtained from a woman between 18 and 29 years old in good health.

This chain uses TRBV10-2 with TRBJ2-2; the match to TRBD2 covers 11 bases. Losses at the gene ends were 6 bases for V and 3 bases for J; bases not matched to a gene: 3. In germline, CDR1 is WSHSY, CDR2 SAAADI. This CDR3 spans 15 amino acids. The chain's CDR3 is CASRGLAAHTGELFF. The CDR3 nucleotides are TGCGCCAGCAGGGGACTAGCGGCACACACCGGGGAGCTGTTTTTT.

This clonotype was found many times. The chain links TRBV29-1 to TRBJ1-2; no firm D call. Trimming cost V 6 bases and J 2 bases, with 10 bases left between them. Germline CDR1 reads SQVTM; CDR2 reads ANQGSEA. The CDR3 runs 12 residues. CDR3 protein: CSVSPGNYGYTF. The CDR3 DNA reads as TGCAGCGTCTCCCCCGGGAACTATGGCTACACCTTC.

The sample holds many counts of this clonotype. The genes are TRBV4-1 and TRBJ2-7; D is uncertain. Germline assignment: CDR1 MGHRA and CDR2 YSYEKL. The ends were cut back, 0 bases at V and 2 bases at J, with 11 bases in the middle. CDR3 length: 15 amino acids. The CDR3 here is CASSQDPTATYEQYV. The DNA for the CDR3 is TGCGCCAGCAGCCAAGATCCGACCGCAACCTACGAGCAGTACGTC.

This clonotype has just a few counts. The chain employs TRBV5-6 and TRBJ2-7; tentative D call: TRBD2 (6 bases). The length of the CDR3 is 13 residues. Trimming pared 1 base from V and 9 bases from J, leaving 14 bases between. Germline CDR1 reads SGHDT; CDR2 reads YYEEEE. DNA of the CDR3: TGTGCCAGCAGCTTGAAGGGAGGTCCATTGCAGTACTTC. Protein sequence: CASSLKGGPLQYF.

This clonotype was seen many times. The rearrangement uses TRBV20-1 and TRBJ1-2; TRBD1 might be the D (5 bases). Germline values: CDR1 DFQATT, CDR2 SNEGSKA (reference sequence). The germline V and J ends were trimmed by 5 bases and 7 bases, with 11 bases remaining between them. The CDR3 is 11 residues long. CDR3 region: CSALAGGGYTF. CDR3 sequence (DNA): TGCAGTGCTCTGGCGGGGGGTGGCTACACCTTC.

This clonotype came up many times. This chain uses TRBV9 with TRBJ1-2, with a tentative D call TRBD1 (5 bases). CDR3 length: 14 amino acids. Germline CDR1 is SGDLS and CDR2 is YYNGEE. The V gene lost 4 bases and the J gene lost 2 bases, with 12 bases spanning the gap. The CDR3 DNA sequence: TGTGCCAGCAGCCGGGGCAAGGAGAACTATGGCTACACCTTC. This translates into CASSRGKENYGYTF.

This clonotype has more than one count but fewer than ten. The CDR3 sequence is CASSLRDPETQYF. In DNA form, the CDR3 reads TGCGCCAGCAGCCTGAGGGATCCGGAGACCCAGTACTTC. The chain joins TRBV4-1 to TRBJ2-5; maybe TRBD2 (5 bases). There are 13 residues in the CDR3. Trimming left V 4 bases short and J 5 bases short, with 11 bases between. The germline V gene encodes CDR1 MGHRA and CDR2 YSYEKL.

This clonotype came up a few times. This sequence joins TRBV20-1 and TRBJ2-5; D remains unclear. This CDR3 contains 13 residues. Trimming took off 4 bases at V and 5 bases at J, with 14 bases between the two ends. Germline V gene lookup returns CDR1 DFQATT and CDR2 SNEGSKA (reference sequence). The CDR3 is CSATTPRSETQYF. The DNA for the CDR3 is TGCAGTGCTACTACACCGCGGTCGGAGACCCAGTACTTC.

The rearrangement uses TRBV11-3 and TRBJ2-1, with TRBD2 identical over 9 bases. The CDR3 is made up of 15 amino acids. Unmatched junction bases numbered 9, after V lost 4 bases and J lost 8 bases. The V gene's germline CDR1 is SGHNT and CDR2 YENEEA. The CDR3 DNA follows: TGTGCCAGCAGCTCCACAGGGACTAGCTCGGATGAGCAGTTCTTC. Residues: CASSSTGTSSDEQFF. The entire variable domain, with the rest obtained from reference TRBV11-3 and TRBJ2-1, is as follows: EAGVVQSPRYKIIEKKQPVAFWCNPISGHNTLYWYLQNLGQGPELLIRYENEEAVDDSQLPKDRFSAERLKGVDSTLKIQPAELGDSAVYLCASSSTGTSSDEQFFGPGTRLTVL.

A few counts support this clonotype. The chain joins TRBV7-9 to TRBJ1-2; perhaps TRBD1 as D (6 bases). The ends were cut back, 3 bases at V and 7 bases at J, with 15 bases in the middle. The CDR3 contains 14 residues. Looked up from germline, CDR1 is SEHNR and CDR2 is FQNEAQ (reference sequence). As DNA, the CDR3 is TGTGCCAGCAGCTTGAATACAGGGACGGGTGGCTACACCTTC. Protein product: CASSLNTGTGGYTF.

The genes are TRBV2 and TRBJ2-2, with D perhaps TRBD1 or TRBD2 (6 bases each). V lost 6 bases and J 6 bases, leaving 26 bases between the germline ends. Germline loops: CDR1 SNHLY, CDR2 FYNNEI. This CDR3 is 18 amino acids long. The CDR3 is CASSPRGAYGLSPGELFF. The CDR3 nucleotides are TGTGCCAGCAGCCCAAGGGGGGCCTATGGACTCTCTCCCGGGGAGCTGTTTTTT.

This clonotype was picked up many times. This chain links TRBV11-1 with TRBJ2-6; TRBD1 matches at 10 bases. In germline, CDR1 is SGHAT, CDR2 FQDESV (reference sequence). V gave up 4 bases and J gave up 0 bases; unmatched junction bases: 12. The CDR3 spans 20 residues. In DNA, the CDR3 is TGTGCCAGCAGCTCCGCCACCGGGACAGGGGAATTCTCTGGGGCCAACGTCCTGACTTTC. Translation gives CASSSATGTGEFSGANVLTF.

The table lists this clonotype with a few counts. As DNA, the CDR3 is TGCGCCAGCAGTCGCCTCCAGGGTCGTAGCTCCTACGAGCAGTACTTC. It yields the protein CASSRLQGRSSYEQYF. V and J are TRBV4-1 and TRBJ2-7; possible D gene TRBD1, 5 bases. CDR1 is MGHRA, CDR2 YSYEKL, per germline. CDR3 length equals 16 residues. Trimming took 6 bases from V and 0 from J, leaving 18 bases between them.

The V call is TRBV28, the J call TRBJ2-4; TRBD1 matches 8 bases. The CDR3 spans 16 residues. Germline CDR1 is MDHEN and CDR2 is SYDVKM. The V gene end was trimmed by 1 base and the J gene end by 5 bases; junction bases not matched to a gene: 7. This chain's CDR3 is CASSLSDRGLENIQYF. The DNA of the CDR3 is TGTGCCAGCAGTTTATCTGACAGGGGTTTGGAAAACATTCAGTACTTC.

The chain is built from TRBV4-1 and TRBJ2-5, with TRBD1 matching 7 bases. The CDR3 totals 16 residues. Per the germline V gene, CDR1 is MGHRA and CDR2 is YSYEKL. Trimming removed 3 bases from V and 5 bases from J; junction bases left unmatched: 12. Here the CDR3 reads CASSQETGFHLETQYF. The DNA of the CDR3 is TGCGCCAGCAGCCAGGAGACAGGGTTTCACCTGGAGACCCAGTACTTC.

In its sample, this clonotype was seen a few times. The CDR3, as DNA: TGCAGTGCTAGTTATGGGCGGGGGGTCGGTTATGAGCAGTTCTTC. Translating it yields CSASYGRGVGYEQFF. V and J are TRBV20-1 and TRBJ2-1, with 8 bases fitting TRBD2. In germline, CDR1 is DFQATT, CDR2 SNEGSKA (reference sequence). This CDR3 spans 15 amino acids. Trimming removed 3 bases from V and 8 bases from J; junction bases left unmatched: 12.

CDR3 sequence reads: CAPKGRYNEQFF. The CDR3 nucleotides read TGTGCCCCTAAGGGGCGATACAATGAGCAGTTCTTC. The J gene is TRBJ2-1, the V gene TRBV19, with D tentatively TRBD1 (5 bases). The CDR3 covers 12 residues. The germline gives CDR1 LNHDA, CDR2 SQIVND (reference sequence). The germline V and J ends were trimmed by 11 bases and 4 bases, with 12 bases remaining between them.

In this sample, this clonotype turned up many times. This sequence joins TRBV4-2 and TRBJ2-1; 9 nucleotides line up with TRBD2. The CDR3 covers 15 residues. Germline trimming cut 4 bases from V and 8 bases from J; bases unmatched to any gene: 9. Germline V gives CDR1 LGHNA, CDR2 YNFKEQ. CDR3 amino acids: CASSPLAGIYHEQFF. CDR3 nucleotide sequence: TGTGCCAGCAGCCCACTAGCGGGTATCTATCATGAGCAGTTCTTC.

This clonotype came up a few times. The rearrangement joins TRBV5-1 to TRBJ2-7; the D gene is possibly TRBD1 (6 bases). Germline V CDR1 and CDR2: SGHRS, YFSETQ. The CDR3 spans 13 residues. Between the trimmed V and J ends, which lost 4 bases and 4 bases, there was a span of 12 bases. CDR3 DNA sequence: TGCGCCAGCAGCAAGGACAGTGCGTACGAGCAGTACTTC. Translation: CASSKDSAYEQYF. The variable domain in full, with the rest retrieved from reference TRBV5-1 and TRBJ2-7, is KAGVTQTPRYLIKTRGQQVTLSCSPISGHRSVSWYQQTPGQGLQFLFEYFSETQRNKGNFPGRFSGRQFSNSRSEMNVSTLELGDSALYLCASSKDSAYEQYFGPGTRLTVT.

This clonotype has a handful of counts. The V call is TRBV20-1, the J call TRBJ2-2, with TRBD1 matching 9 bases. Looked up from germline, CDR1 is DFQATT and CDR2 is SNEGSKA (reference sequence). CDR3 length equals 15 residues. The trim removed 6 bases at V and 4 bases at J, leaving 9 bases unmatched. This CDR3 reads CSAVRTGDVTGELFF. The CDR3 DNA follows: TGCAGTGCCGTAAGGACAGGGGACGTCACCGGGGAGCTGTTTTTT.